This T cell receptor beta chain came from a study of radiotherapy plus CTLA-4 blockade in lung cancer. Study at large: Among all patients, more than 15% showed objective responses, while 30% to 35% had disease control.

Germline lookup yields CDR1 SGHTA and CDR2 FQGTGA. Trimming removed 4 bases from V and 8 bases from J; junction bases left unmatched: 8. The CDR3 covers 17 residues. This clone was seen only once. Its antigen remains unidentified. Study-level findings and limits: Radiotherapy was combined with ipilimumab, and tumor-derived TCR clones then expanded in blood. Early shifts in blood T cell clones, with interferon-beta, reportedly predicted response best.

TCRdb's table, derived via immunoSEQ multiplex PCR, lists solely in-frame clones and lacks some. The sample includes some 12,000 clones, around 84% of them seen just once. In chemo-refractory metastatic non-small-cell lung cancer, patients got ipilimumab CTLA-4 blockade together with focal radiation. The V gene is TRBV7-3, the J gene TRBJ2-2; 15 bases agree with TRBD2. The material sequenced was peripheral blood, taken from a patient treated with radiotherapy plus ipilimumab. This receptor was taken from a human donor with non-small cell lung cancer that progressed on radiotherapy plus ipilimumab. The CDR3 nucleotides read TGTGCCAGCAGCTCCCTCCGGACTAGCGGGGGGGCAGGGGAGCTGTTTTTT. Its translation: CASSSLRTSGGAGELFF.